The rows below give T cell receptor beta chains drawn from one sample of a study of blood T cell repertoires in COVID-19. Assay used: immunoSEQ multiplex PCR; TCRdb lists only in-frame clones, some missing. Of approximately 170,000 clones detected, around 82% appear once; the ten largest clones hold 15% to 20%. Sequencing was performed on peripheral blood. The receptors shown here come from a woman aged 70-85 years who had recovered from COVID-19. Both conserved end residues are part of each CDR3. Size values are once, few and many counts, or a class for expanded clones, and some rows have none.

j_gene: TRBJ1-3; v_gene: TRBV7-6; abundance: NA; CDR3aa: CASSPQQGAIGNTIYF
j_gene: TRBJ1-2; v_gene: TRBV7-2; abundance: NA; CDR3aa: CASSPPGGDYGYTF
j_gene: TRBJ1-1; v_gene: TRBV5-1; abundance: NA; CDR3aa: CASSLGRATEAFF
j_gene: TRBJ2-3; v_gene: TRBV3-1/TRBV3-2; abundance: NA; CDR3aa: CASSQVGVRTGVADTQYF
j_gene: TRBJ1-2; v_gene: TRBV4-1; abundance: NA; CDR3aa: CASSQDGRYTF
j_gene: TRBJ2-3; v_gene: TRBV7-3; abundance: NA; CDR3aa: CASSLGTSGGTDTQYF
j_gene: TRBJ2-7; v_gene: TRBV19; abundance: NA; CDR3aa: CASSIGGGAGEQYF
j_gene: TRBJ1-1; v_gene: TRBV27; abundance: NA; CDR3aa: CASSRGTEAFF
j_gene: TRBJ1-2; v_gene: TRBV30; abundance: NA; CDR3aa: CAWRAGGYTF
j_gene: TRBJ2-1; v_gene: TRBV4-1; abundance: NA; CDR3aa: CASSQGQYNEQFF
j_gene: TRBJ1-5; v_gene: TRBV19; abundance: few; CDR3aa: CASSTTGLQPQHF
j_gene: TRBJ1-1; v_gene: TRBV11-2; abundance: once; CDR3aa: CASSFLGVNTEAFF
j_gene: TRBJ2-7; v_gene: TRBV18; abundance: NA; CDR3aa: CASSPLAGLYEQYF
j_gene: TRBJ1-6; v_gene: TRBV7-8; abundance: NA; CDR3aa: CASSLGSLRSPLHF
j_gene: TRBJ2-2; v_gene: TRBV9; abundance: NA; CDR3aa: CASSTQGGPAGMNTGELFF
j_gene: TRBJ2-2; v_gene: TRBV6-1; abundance: NA; CDR3aa: CASSEAVLLAGTNTGELFF
j_gene: TRBJ2-5; v_gene: TRBV9; abundance: NA; CDR3aa: CASTSGPSSGETQYF
j_gene: TRBJ1-1; v_gene: TRBV12-3/TRBV12-4; abundance: NA; CDR3aa: CASTHTGGTEAFF
j_gene: TRBJ1-3; v_gene: TRBV4-2; abundance: NA; CDR3aa: CASSQGQTGNTIYF
j_gene: TRBJ1-5; v_gene: TRBV29-1; abundance: NA; CDR3aa: CSASDGAQPQHF
j_gene: TRBJ2-6; v_gene: TRBV5-1; abundance: NA; CDR3aa: CASSPGTGPPGANVLTF
j_gene: TRBJ2-3; v_gene: TRBV28; abundance: NA; CDR3aa: CASSPPATSTDTQYF
j_gene: TRBJ2-3; v_gene: TRBV10-3; abundance: NA; CDR3aa: CASGGVRTDTQYF
j_gene: TRBJ2-1; v_gene: TRBV3-1/TRBV3-2; abundance: NA; CDR3aa: CATLGPAGEQFF
j_gene: TRBJ2-5; v_gene: TRBV18; abundance: NA; CDR3aa: CASSPAGKETQYF
j_gene: TRBJ1-5; v_gene: TRBV28; abundance: NA; CDR3aa: CASSPGGALLYSNQPQHF
j_gene: TRBJ2-7; v_gene: TRBV28; abundance: NA; CDR3aa: CASSPGGTVAYEQYF
j_gene: TRBJ2-1; v_gene: TRBV15; abundance: NA; CDR3aa: CATSSLAGGYNEQFF
j_gene: TRBJ1-1; v_gene: TRBV5-1; abundance: NA; CDR3aa: CASSLVSGNTEAFF
j_gene: TRBJ2-5; v_gene: TRBV2; abundance: NA; CDR3aa: CASTKGLWETQYF
j_gene: TRBJ2-7; v_gene: TRBV5-1; abundance: NA; CDR3aa: CASSQTPGAGGTYEQYF
j_gene: TRBJ2-3; v_gene: TRBV6-5; abundance: NA; CDR3aa: CASSYRRGGTDTQYF
j_gene: TRBJ2-3; v_gene: TRBV6-5; abundance: NA; CDR3aa: CASRSIVDTQYF
j_gene: TRBJ2-5; v_gene: TRBV5-4; abundance: NA; CDR3aa: CASSGGGWREGAETQYF
j_gene: TRBJ1-2; v_gene: TRBV6-5; abundance: NA; CDR3aa: CASSYSVRQGNGYTF
j_gene: TRBJ1-1; v_gene: TRBV7-2; abundance: NA; CDR3aa: CASSLQANTEAFF
j_gene: TRBJ2-3; v_gene: TRBV11-3; abundance: NA; CDR3aa: CASSRSGTSTDTQYF
j_gene: TRBJ1-5; v_gene: TRBV12-5; abundance: NA; CDR3aa: CASGGGFGEPQHF
j_gene: TRBJ2-3; v_gene: TRBV7-2; abundance: NA; CDR3aa: CASSPLTQAGTQYF
j_gene: TRBJ1-4; v_gene: TRBV5-1; abundance: NA; CDR3aa: CASSSGQGGSNEKLFF
j_gene: TRBJ2-2; v_gene: TRBV7-7; abundance: NA; CDR3aa: CASGGVAPNTGELFF
j_gene: TRBJ2-1; v_gene: TRBV3-1/TRBV3-2; abundance: NA; CDR3aa: CASSPGTSGRGEQFF
j_gene: TRBJ1-1; v_gene: TRBV11-2; abundance: NA; CDR3aa: CASSLGTGFGRTEAFF
j_gene: TRBJ2-7; v_gene: TRBV19; abundance: NA; CDR3aa: CASRQGGAYEQYF
j_gene: TRBJ2-1; v_gene: TRBV3-1/TRBV3-2; abundance: NA; CDR3aa: CASSPFPQEGPNEQFF
j_gene: TRBJ1-5; v_gene: TRBV9; abundance: NA; CDR3aa: CASSVDSLNQPQHF